This TCR beta chain was found in a study of cytomegalovirus exposure and HLA in healthy donors. Points from the study as a whole: Based on reports, TCR beta sequences accurately predicted HLA-A and HLA-B alleles for most subjects. Association with HLA alleles at 0.05 false discovery rate was found for 17,000 or so TCR beta sequences in a later analysis. Investigators reported fewer than 200 TCR beta chains as tied to cytomegalovirus.

The study sampled nominally healthy donors, though unrecorded immune exposures were likely. The primer mix had 60 Vbeta and 13 Jbeta primers. Sequencing used immunoSEQ multiplex PCR; TCRdb keeps in-frame clones, though not all of them. The sample gives over 95,000 clones, around 66% of which show up once; roughly 8.3% is in the top ten. In this sample, this clone turned up once. No antigen is known for it. The specimen sequenced was PBMCs. This TCR came from a man younger than 35 in good health and CMV-seropositive.

The CDR3 DNA follows: TGTGCCAGCAGCCGGGGACTCCTAACCTACGAGCAGTACTTC. The encoded protein is CASSRGLLTYEQYF. The chain links TRBV6-5 to TRBJ2-5; D is perhaps TRBD2 (6 bases). The assigned J gene may be wrong: the sequence end matches TRBJ2-7 better. This CDR3 is built from 14 residues. The V gene's germline CDR1 is MNHEY and CDR2 SVGAGI.